The present TCR beta chain was sequenced within a study of T cells expressing NK-cell markers. TCRdb reanalyzed the 5' RACE reads, giving one entry per CDR3 protein sequence and no DNA. The repertoire shows under 200,000 distinct CDR3 sequences; the top ten hold around 20%. This CDR3 is 17 amino acids long. The germline CDR1 and CDR2 sequences are GTSNPN and SVGIG (reference sequence). The clonotype was recovered from a woman between 18 and 70 years old in good health. The sample was blood T cells: a sorted CD56 or NKG2C T cell subset, CD4+ or CD8+ T cells, or bulk PBMC T cells (not recorded which). This chain links TRBV30 with TRBJ1-2; TCRdb reports TRBD1, a call that lacks DNA to check it against. CDR3: CAWSVRLRVWTGDGYTF.